What follows are 5 T cell receptor beta chains derived from one specimen sequenced in a study of CD8 T cells in Susac syndrome. cDNA came from roughly 0.47 to 1 ug RNA primed by random hexamers. Each CDR3 protein gets one entry after TCRdb re-called the immunoSEQ multiplex PCR reads with MiXCR. This table has 130,000 or so distinct CDR3 sequences, over 80% appearing once. Sequencing was done on a sample of CD8+ T cells from PBMCs. These TCRs come from a human donor with multiple sclerosis.

V gene TRBV5-1 combines with J gene TRBJ2-1; D may be TRBD2 (5 bases). This CDR3 contains 15 residues. The V gene's germline CDR1 is SGHRS and CDR2 YFSETQ. V was clipped by 4 bases and J by 0 bases, with 11 bases between them. CDR3 DNA sequence: TGCGCCAGCAGCCCCCTCGAGGGCTCCTACAATGAGCAGTTCTTC. It is translated as CASSPLEGSYNEQFF.

In the case of this clonotype: One end of the junction fails to match germline, which may point to a read error. This rearrangement joins TRBV12-3 or TRBV12-4 to TRBJ1-4, with D perhaps matching TRBD1 (5 bases). The CDR3 sequence is 17 residues long. CDR3 loop: CASRWSGVGATSEKLFF. The CDR3 DNA sequence: TGTGCCAGCAGGTGGAGCGGGGTAGGGGCAACTAGTGAAAAACTGTTTTTT.

This chain joins TRBV5-4 and TRBJ1-1; D is undetermined. With 2 bases removed from V and 1 base from J, the gap between germline ends came to 6 bases. Looked up from germline, CDR1 is SGHNT and CDR2 is YYREEE (reference sequence). The CDR3 totals 13 residues. Here the CDR3 reads CASSFRANTEAFF. The CDR3, as DNA: TGTGCCAGCAGCTTTAGGGCGAACACTGAAGCTTTCTTT. Complete variable domain (other parts from reference TRBV5-4 and TRBJ1-1): ETGVTQSPTHLIKTRGQQVTLRCSSQSGHNTVSWYQQALGQGPQFIFQYYREEENGRGNFPPRFSGLQFPNYSSELNVNALELDDSALYLCASSFRANTEAFFGQGTRLTVV.

CDR3 amino acids: CASSLGTANYGYTF. CDR3 sequence (DNA): TGTGCCAGCAGCCTAGGGACCGCAAACTATGGCTACACCTTC. The chain uses TRBV7-8 and TRBJ1-2; TRBD1 is a possible D gene (5 bases). The CDR3 totals 14 residues. Looked up from germline, CDR1 is SGHVS and CDR2 is FQNEAQ. Deletions cut 5 bases from V and 2 bases from J, with 12 bases between.

This clonotype was observed once. The chain joins TRBV4-1 to TRBJ2-1; TRBD1 agrees at 10 bases. The CDR3 is 15 residues long. Trimming removed 1 base from V and 7 bases from J; junction bases left unmatched: 4. Per the germline V gene, CDR1 is MGHRA and CDR2 is YSYEKL. The CDR3: CASSQAGQGVNEQFF. DNA for the CDR3: TGCGCCAGCAGCCAAGCCGGACAGGGGGTAAATGAGCAGTTCTTC.